This T cell receptor beta chain stems from a study of T cell responses to AZD1222 COVID-19 vaccine (TCRdb year 2021). General notes on the study: AZD1222 recipients with second doses at about 4 weeks or about 12 weeks were pooled, because spike-specific TCR depth and breadth did not differ between schedules. A total of 233 trial participants underwent TCR sequencing, of whom around 200 received two doses of AZD1222 and some 26 received two doses of the MenACWY control vaccine. Trial participants were enrolled into age subgroups of 18-55, 56-69 and 70-plus years, which contained roughly 140, 27 and 60 TCR-sequenced participants, respectively.

This specimen's time point label, per the study, means: baseline before first vaccination. Samples from vaccinated people were obtained from the UK trials COV001 and COV002, which included a single-blind randomized controlled phase 2/3 trial of AZD1222 (ChAdOx1 nCoV-19) in healthy adults. Trial participant PBMC samples were collected at day 0 and day 28 after the second dose for TCRbeta chain sequencing. In the germline V gene (reference sequence), CDR1 corresponds to LGHDT and CDR2 to YNNKEL. Trimming takes 2 bases from V and 7 bases from J, and the germline ends sit 18 bases apart. The CDR3 measures 17 amino acids from cysteine to phenylalanine. CDR3 DNA is the only sequence kept; it has 51 bases, read in frame from the first base. Study-level results and caveats: Nearly half of unique spike-specific TCRs reportedly recognized epitopes outside regions mutated in the B.1.351 and B.1.1.7 variants. Conclusions about previously exposed vaccinees are limited, since just a handful of AZD1222 recipients were seropositive for SARS-CoV-2 at baseline. Participants were mostly white British and included more females than males, and it was suggested by the authors that clonal diversity may have been underestimated. Because no samples from the day 14 peak response were available, repertoires could be characterized only after the peak T cell response. In the small 56-69-year group, the increase in depth fell short of significance, most likely because of low power. Spike-specific TCR breadth and depth rose significantly after two AZD1222 doses compared with day 0 and with MenACWY recipients. The whole spike protein was spanned by vaccine-associated CD4 TCRs, and dominant responses were seen in regions 160-218 and 743-854.

As regards this clone: Its target antigen remains unknown. The input lacks base qualities; no much larger clone sits a single base away.

The CDR3 regions of human TCRbeta chains were analyzed by immunosequencing. Per the authors' processing: TCRs in the repertoires were matched against a reference library of SARS-CoV-2-specific TCRs that had been generated with the MIRA antigen-specificity platform. Breadth was defined as the fraction of unique TCRs that were SARS-CoV-2-associated, and depth was defined as the fraction of total T cells that were SARS-CoV-2-associated. Using the MIRA data, each spike-specific TCR was assigned both to the spike region to which the TCR was reactive and to a CD4 or CD8 class. Log10-transformed breadth and depth values were compared by one-way ANOVA with Sidak's multiple comparisons tests. The table comes from immuneACCESS by way of TCRdb, which keeps in-frame sequences with V and J called. Part of the clones is missing from these tables; in studies checked, under half for an unresolved V gene and the rest for unknown reasons. V, J and clone size reflect that table, while D and trimming were determined from the DNA. The sample table contains some 89,000 clones; only one count was recorded for roughly nine tenths of them. Clones ranked in the top ten supply around 2.2% of the sample.

This TCR was recovered from an adult in good health. Sequenced here: peripheral blood, sampled on day 0 of AZD1222 vaccination. The chain joins TRBV3-1 (or the pseudogene TRBV3-2) to TRBJ1-6, with the D gene uncertain. The base sequence is TGTGCCAGCAGCCAAACGGACGTACGTCGGTCCAATTCACCCCTCCACTTT. The translation is CASSQTDVRRSNSPLHF.